This T cell receptor beta chain was recovered during a study of graft-versus-host responses after intestinal transplantation. Samples of post-transplant bone marrow were collected from the posterior iliac crest or another site. The germline CDR1 and CDR2 sequences are SEHNR and FQNEAQ (reference sequence). The CDR3 is 16 amino acids. Trimming cost V 4 bases and J 4 bases, with 14 bases left between them. Sequencing used immunoSEQ multiplex PCR; TCRdb keeps in-frame clones, though not all of them. The sample lists about 64,000 clones, about nine tenths occurring once. This sequence joins TRBV7-9 and TRBJ2-6; D possibly uses TRBD1 or TRBD2 (5 bases each). The receptor's source is a human patient who received an intestinal transplant, so some T cells may come from the graft donor. The material sequenced was bone marrow, taken approximately 740 days after intestinal transplantation. CDR3 DNA: TGTGCCAGCAGCTCCGTTGGGGGTGGCGGGGCCAACGTCCTGACTTTC. Protein product: CASSSVGGGGANVLTF.